What follows are 10 T cell receptor beta chains derived from one specimen sequenced in a study of T-cell reconstitution after alpha-beta-depleted transplantation in children. Preparation of the TCRbeta library was carried out with unique molecular identifiers. TCRdb re-called the PCR reads with MiXCR, one entry per CDR3 protein. The table lists about 500,000 distinct CDR3 sequences, about 31% of them singletons. Sample: PBMCs from the stem cell graft donor, taken from the stem cell graft. The receptors here all came from a human donor who donated a stem cell graft to a child with aplastic anemia.

V and J are TRBV7-2 and TRBJ2-7; no definite D call. CDR1 is SGHTA and CDR2 is FQGNSA in the germline V gene. The V end lost 5 bases, the J end lost 0 bases, and 14 bases lay between the germline ends. The length of the CDR3 is 15 residues. The CDR3 protein is CASSHWSTSSYEQYF. The CDR3 DNA reads as TGTGCCAGCAGCCATTGGTCTACGAGCTCCTACGAGCAGTACTTC.

This clonotype turned up a few times. This rearrangement joins TRBV12-3 or TRBV12-4 to TRBJ2-7; 8 nucleotides align to TRBD1. V trimming: 5 bases; J trimming: 1 base; junction bases outside the gene matches: 4. The CDR3 is made up of 14 amino acids. This CDR3 is CASSTGGSSYEQYF. In DNA form, the CDR3 reads TGTGCCAGCAGTACAGGGGGATCATCCTACGAGCAGTACTTC.

This chain joins TRBV25-1 and TRBJ1-2; D is possibly TRBD1 (5 bases). The ends were cut back, 4 bases at V and 4 bases at J, with 31 bases in the middle. The CDR3 spans 20 residues. The germline CDR1 and CDR2 sequences are MGHDK and SYGVNS. The CDR3 region is CASSAYGAFLVPGEAYGYTF. CDR3 nucleotides: TGTGCCAGCAGTGCCTACGGGGCGTTCTTGGTACCCGGCGAGGCCTATGGCTACACCTTC.

This clonotype appeared a few times. The gene calls are TRBV5-1 and TRBJ2-7; 8 positions agree with TRBD1. With 7 bases clipped from V and 2 bases from J, the junction kept 8 bases outside the gene matches. Germline CDR1 and CDR2: SGHRS and YFSETQ. The CDR3 has 14 residues. In DNA, the CDR3 is TGCGCCAGCGGCCAACCGGGACAGGCCTACGAGCAGTACTTC. Encoded protein: CASGQPGQAYEQYF.

The chain couples TRBV27 to TRBJ1-6; D unresolved. The CDR3 is 13 residues long. Per the germline V gene, CDR1 is MNHEY and CDR2 is SMNVEV (reference sequence). V shed 6 bases and J shed 7 bases, with 10 bases lying between them. The CDR3 spells CASRTLENSPLHF. As DNA, the CDR3 is TGTGCCAGCAGGACTCTTGAGAATTCACCCCTCCACTTT.

The chain has TRBV4-3 and TRBJ2-1; D remains unclear. V lost 0 bases and J 2 bases, leaving 8 bases between the germline ends. This CDR3 comprises 15 residues. Germline V CDR1 and CDR2: LGHNA, YSLEER. Here the CDR3 reads CASSQERATYNEQFF. The CDR3 bases are TGCGCCAGCAGCCAAGAAAGGGCGACCTACAATGAGCAGTTCTTC.

The J gene is TRBJ2-1, the V gene TRBV12-3 or TRBV12-4; tentatively, D is TRBD1 or TRBD2 (7 bases each). The CDR3 extends over 15 amino acids. With 1 base removed from V and 10 bases from J, the gap between germline ends came to 17 bases. As DNA, the CDR3 is TGTGCCAGCAGTTTAGGATGGGGGGGAGGGGGCGAGCAGTTCTTC. Its translation: CASSLGWGGGGEQFF.

This chain links TRBV6-2 or TRBV6-3 with TRBJ2-1; D gene uncertain. The germline V gene encodes CDR1 MNHEY and CDR2 SVGEGT. The CDR3 is 13 residues long. V gave up 8 bases and J gave up 8 bases, with 16 bases separating them. For the CDR3, the DNA is TGTGCCAGCCTCCGGGTCCTGGGCGATGAGCAGTTCTTC. Its translation is CASLRVLGDEQFF.

The rearrangement links TRBV11-2 to TRBJ2-3, with 9 nucleotides matching TRBD2. Trimming removed 4 bases from V and 0 bases from J; junction bases left unmatched: 5. Germline CDR1 SGHAT, CDR2 FQNNGV. The CDR3 length is 16 residues. The CDR3 loop reads CASSSTAGGSTDTQYF. The CDR3 DNA reads as TGTGCCAGCAGCTCAACCGCGGGAGGGAGCACAGATACGCAGTATTTT.

The chain links TRBV7-9 to TRBJ1-4, with D unclear. Per germline, CDR1 SEHNR and CDR2 FQNEAQ (reference sequence). The V gene lost 4 bases and the J gene lost 4 bases, with 10 bases spanning the gap. This CDR3 is 14 amino acids long. Written as DNA, the CDR3 is TGTGCCAGCAGCTCATCATTGCTTAATGAAAAACTGTTTTTT. Encoded protein: CASSSSLLNEKLFF.